Presented here are 13 T cell receptor beta chains from one specimen sequenced in a study of T cells in women clearing cervical HPV infection. Sequenced by immunoSEQ multiplex PCR; TCRdb stores in-frame clones only, minus some. This sample's table has some 40,000 clones. Sample: blood buffy coat. These receptors were obtained from a woman aged 18 to 69 with a cervical HPV16 infection that either progressed to CIN3+ or cleared (not recorded which).

Remarks on this clone: Read coverage stops 3 residues before the CDR3 terminus; the germline J gene supplies the remainder. J is TRBJ2-7 and V is TRBV7-2; possible D gene TRBD2, 7 bases. V was cut by 0 bases and J by 1 base, with 13 bases left in between. Germline assignment: CDR1 SGHTA and CDR2 FQGNSA. CDR3 length: 16 amino acids. CDR3 protein: CASSLAGGGSSYEQYF. The CDR3 bases that were read are TGTGCCAGCAGCTTAGCCGGCGGGGGCTCTTCCTACGAG.

To note about this clone: The read halts 3 residues ahead of the CDR3 end, with the missing end drawn from the germline J gene. J is TRBJ2-1 and V is TRBV24-1; a possible D gene is TRBD2 (6 bases). Trimming removed 8 bases from V and 5 bases from J, with 12 bases in between. The CDR3 is 13 residues long. Looked up from germline, CDR1 is KGHDR and CDR2 is SFDVKD. CDR3 bases read: TGTGCCACCAACCCCCGCGGGGACAATGAG. Translating gives CATNPRGDNE. In full, the CDR3 reads CATNPRGDNEQFF.

In the case of this clone: The read ends 3 residues before the CDR3 terminus; that terminus is restored from the germline J gene. This chain joins TRBV20-1 and TRBJ2-5; 15 bases are shared with TRBD2. The CDR3 covers 18 residues. Germline trimming cut 1 base from V and 2 bases from J; bases unmatched to any gene: 8. Germline CDR1 reads DFQATT; CDR2 reads SNEGSKA (reference sequence). The CDR3 spells CSARGTSGGAGPQETQYF. The sequenced part of the CDR3 DNA is TGCAGTGCTAGAGGGACTAGCGGGGGGGCCGGGCCTCAAGAGACC.

Note on this clone: The read finishes 3 residues shy of the CDR3 end, and the germline J gene is used to complete it. This chain links TRBV2 with TRBJ1-2; 8 bases map to TRBD1. The CDR3 is 15 amino acids. Germline trimming cut 4 bases from V and 4 bases from J; bases unmatched to any gene: 8. Germline-derived CDR1 and CDR2 are SNHLY and FYNNEI. CDR3 DNA (partial): TGTGCCAGCAGTGGATATCGACAGGGGAGCTATGGC. Protein sequence: CASSGYRQGSYG. The whole CDR3 reads CASSGYRQGSYGYTF.

In regard to this clone: The read is 3 residues too short to cover the CDR3 end, so that end is filled in from the germline J gene. This chain uses TRBV19 with TRBJ1-2; D is possibly TRBD1 (6 bases). Germline loops: CDR1 LNHDA, CDR2 SQIVND (reference sequence). This CDR3 region has 12 residues. V was shortened by 6 bases and J by 7 bases, with 12 bases between the two germline ends. CDR3 sequence: CASRQGGGGYTF. CDR3 DNA, as far as it was read: TGTGCCAGTAGACAAGGAGGGGGTGGC.

To note about this clone: The CDR3 end falls 3 residues outside the read, so it is completed with the germline J gene. J is TRBJ2-7 and V is TRBV6-1; 11 bases are shared with TRBD2. The junction had 6 bases not matched to a gene; V was cut back by 3 bases and J by 2 bases. In germline, CDR1 is MNHNS, CDR2 SASEGT. The CDR3 has 16 amino acids. CDR3 residues: CASSDLAGGPTYEQYF. The sequenced part of the CDR3 DNA is TGTGCCAGCAGTGATCTAGCGGGGGGTCCCACCTACGAG.

Turning to this clone: The CDR3 extends 3 residues past the end of the read, so its final part is completed from the germline J gene. This chain links TRBV14 with TRBJ2-5; no firm D call. The germline CDR1 and CDR2 sequences are SGHDN and FVKESK. The CDR3 consists of 12 residues. The V and J ends lost 1 base and 7 bases respectively, with 7 bases between them. The CDR3 sequence is CASSQARGTQYF. CDR3 bases read: TGTGCCAGCAGCCAAGCTCGAGGGACC.

For this clone: Read data end 3 residues before the CDR3 end; the end is taken from the germline J gene. The chain combines TRBV5-1 with TRBJ2-1, with D uncertain. Germline loops: CDR1 SGHRS, CDR2 YFSETQ. V lost 0 bases, J lost 9 bases, and 7 bases lay in between. The CDR3 sequence is 12 residues long. The CDR3 sequence: CASSLVGFEQFF. The CDR3 bases that were read are TGCGCCAGCAGCTTGGTCGGGTTTGAG.

On this clone: The CDR3 end lies 3 residues beyond the end of the read and is filled in from the germline J gene. This chain links TRBV12-3 or TRBV12-4 with TRBJ1-6; D not certain. The CDR3 runs to 13 residues. The germline V and J ends were trimmed by 2 bases and 10 bases, with 9 bases remaining between them. CDR3 loop: CASSLSGRSPLHF. The part of the CDR3 DNA that was read is TGTGCCAGCAGTTTAAGCGGGAGATCACCC.

Turning to this clone: The read is 3 residues too short to cover the CDR3 end, so that end is filled in from the germline J gene. The genes are TRBV5-1 and TRBJ2-7; possibly TRBD1 for D (7 bases). This CDR3 region has 17 residues. V lost 0 bases and J 3 bases, leaving 19 bases between the germline ends. Germline V CDR1 and CDR2: SGHRS, YFSETQ. Partial CDR3 DNA: TGCGCCAGCAGCTTGGTAGGGGGCGGGGCCCACATCTACGAG. Its translation: CASSLVGGGAHIYE. The whole CDR3 protein reads CASSLVGGGAHIYEQYF.

With respect to this clone: The read falls 3 residues short of the CDR3 end, and the missing part is taken from the germline J gene. The rearrangement joins TRBV18 to TRBJ2-7; D unclear. The CDR3 has 13 amino acids. The ends were cut back, 4 bases at V and 3 bases at J, with 10 bases in the middle. Germline CDR1 is KGHSH and CDR2 is LQKENI. The part of the CDR3 DNA that was read is TGTGCCAGCTCACGAGAAACCTACTACGAG. It specifies CASSRETYYE. Given in full, the CDR3 is CASSRETYYEQYF.

Comment on this clone: The read gets to within 3 residues of the CDR3 end, and the germline J gene fills in the rest. V usage is TRBV5-1 and J usage is TRBJ1-1, with 9 bases identical to TRBD1. J was trimmed by 0 bases and V by 0 bases; bases with no gene match: 3. Germline loops: CDR1 SGHRS, CDR2 YFSETQ. The CDR3 extends over 16 amino acids. The CDR3 loop reads CASSLAGQGMNTEAFF. The part of the CDR3 DNA that was read is TGCGCCAGCAGCTTGGCCGGACAGGGGATGAACACTGAA.

Turning to this clone: The missing CDR3 end, 3 residues past where the read stops, is filled in from the germline J gene. V is TRBV12-5 and J is TRBJ2-3; 11 nucleotides line up with TRBD2. Per germline, CDR1 LGHNT and CDR2 FRNRAP. The CDR3 totals 14 residues. V lost 6 bases and J lost 1; bases outside the gene matches: 0. The chain's CDR3 is CASGLAGGTDTQYF. The sequenced CDR3 bases are TGTGCTAGTGGACTAGCGGGGGGCACAGATACG.